The entry below gives a single T cell receptor (beta chain) sequence along with its context. Method: immunoSEQ multiplex PCR; TCRdb's copy keeps in-frame clones and lacks some. This table has 1,300 to 1,500 clones, approximately 84% appearing once. This record belongs to a study of brain metastases from non-small cell lung cancer. The ends were cut back, 8 bases at V and 4 bases at J, with 11 bases in the middle. CDR3 length: 12 residues. Per the germline V gene, CDR1 is LGHNT and CDR2 is FRNRAP. Input material: tumor-adjacent normal tissue. This sequence originates from a donor over 35 with non-small cell lung cancer. The chain combines TRBV12-5 with TRBJ1-1, with D possibly TRBD1 on 6 matching bases. The CDR3 DNA reads as TGTGCTAGTTCACAGGGAGGCACTGAAGCTTTCTTT. Protein product: CASSQGGTEAFF.